This TCR beta chain is drawn from a study of blood T cell repertoires in COVID-19. As for the study in general: Whether acute or convalescent, the COVID-19 samples came from the United States, Italy and Spain. T cells, B-cell-depleted T cells, or PBMCs provided the cDNA or gDNA that served as material.

How the authors handled the data: Reference gene primers were amplified, and this amplification served to estimate nucleated cell counts. This table comes from immunoSEQ multiplex PCR, and its TCRdb copy is limited to in-frame clones, with some not included. D and trimming were read from the DNA, whereas the V and J calls and clone size are those reported in that table. Here the sample spans roughly 220,000 clones, 82% being singletons. Note on this clone: At one boundary the junction diverges from the germline segment, which might be a read error.

Germline CDR1 is MNHEY and CDR2 is SMNVEV (reference sequence). This CDR3 is built from 16 residues. Patients in Seattle were enrolled during active infection, then followed longitudinally. Material: peripheral blood. The rearrangement uses TRBV27 and TRBJ1-4; tentative D call: TRBD1 (5 bases). The sequence derives from a woman of 80 years or more with COVID-19, enrolled during active disease. CDR3 amino acids: CASSVSMGLSNEKLFF. CDR3 in DNA: TGTGCCAGCAGTGTATCTATGGGACTTTCTAATGAAAAACTGTTTTTT.